Shown below are 6 T cell receptor beta chains from a single sample sequenced in a study of T cell repertoires in cytomegalovirus infection. Using its own MiXCR run on the reads, TCRdb lists one record per CDR3 protein. Of about 700,000 distinct CDR3 sequences in the sample, around a third were seen once. Their recognized antigens are unknown. Source: cultured PBMCs, taken from culture after CMV antigen stimulation. The receptors here all came from a human donor in good health (CMV status not recorded). Some clones in this sample may be carry-over from other donors' samples.

This chain connects TRBV5-1 to TRBJ2-7; 7 bases align to TRBD1. This CDR3 is 15 amino acids long. The junction had 9 bases not matched to a gene; V was cut back by 6 bases and J by 0 bases. Germline V gene data show CDR1 as SGHRS and CDR2 as YFSETQ. DNA for the CDR3: TGCGCCAGCAATATAGGGGGCAGCTACTCCTACGAGCAGTACTTC. It is translated as CASNIGGSYSYEQYF.

The gene calls are TRBV20-1 and TRBJ1-6; the D is unclear. In germline, CDR1 is DFQATT, CDR2 SNEGSKA (reference sequence). This CDR3 comprises 14 residues. V lost 0 bases to trimming and J lost 3 bases, with 6 bases between them. Here the CDR3 DNA reads TGCAGTGCTAGAGATGCAAGCTATAATTCACCCCTCCACTTT. Translating gives CSARDASYNSPLHF.

The J gene is TRBJ1-1, the V gene TRBV7-2; 8 bases line up with TRBD1. Germline CDR1 is SGHTA and CDR2 is FQGNSA. There are 14 residues in the CDR3. V lost 5 bases and J lost 3; bases outside the gene matches: 5. CDR3 sequence reads: CASSPGTGYTEAFF. CDR3 in DNA: TGTGCCAGCAGCCCCGGGACAGGATACACTGAAGCTTTCTTT.

This clonotype was seen only a few times. The chain uses TRBV10-3 and TRBJ1-4; 8 bases are shared with TRBD1. In germline, CDR1 is ENHRY, CDR2 SYGVKD. The CDR3 runs to 14 residues. Trimming cost V 6 bases and J 4 bases; bases outside gene matches: 4. In DNA, the CDR3 is TGTGCCATCAGAAAGACAGGGGATAATGAAAAACTGTTTTTT. Residues: CAIRKTGDNEKLFF.

This clonotype showed up many times. This chain uses TRBV7-2 with TRBJ2-1; the match to TRBD1 covers 9 bases. The CDR3 length is 19 residues. Germline loops: CDR1 SGHTA, CDR2 FQGNSA. The J segment lost 0 bases and the V segment lost 5 bases, leaving 14 bases of the junction unmatched. For the CDR3, the DNA is TGTGCCAGCAGCCCCCCGGGACAGGGTCTAACTAGCTCCTACAATGAGCAGTTCTTC. This sequence encodes CASSPPGQGLTSSYNEQFF.

The rearrangement uses TRBV7-6 and TRBJ2-1; 8 bases are shared with TRBD1. V was pared by 3 bases and J by 9 bases, with 7 bases of the junction left unmatched. CDR1 and CDR2 (germline): SGHVS, FNYEAQ. The CDR3 length is 14 residues. The CDR3 here is CASSFVTGGTEQFF. CDR3 in DNA: TGTGCCAGCAGCTTCGTTACAGGGGGGACTGAGCAGTTCTTC.